The 22 T cell receptor beta chains given below trace back to one sample, sequenced in a study of identical twins. TCRdb independently ran MiXCR on the 5' RACE reads; one entry per CDR3 protein. Of about 790,000 distinct CDR3 sequences listed, around a sixth were seen once; the top ten hold about an eighth. This same sample was also part of a study on T cells expressing NK-cell markers.

The sample taken for sequencing was PBMCs. These receptors were collected from a woman in her late teens or twenties in good health.

Many counts were recorded for this clonotype. This sequence joins TRBV10-1 and TRBJ2-3, with D perhaps TRBD1 (6 bases). The CDR3 loop spans 15 amino acids. The germline V and J ends were trimmed by 3 bases and 4 bases, with 14 bases remaining between them. CDR1 and CDR2 (germline): WNHNN, SYGVQD (reference sequence). CDR3 protein: CASSEGRGDADTQYF. The CDR3 nucleotides read TGCGCCAGCAGTGAAGGCAGGGGTGATGCAGATACGCAGTATTTT.

The genes are TRBV20-1 and TRBJ1-2; no clear D gene. Trimming removed 5 bases from V and 8 bases from J, with 15 bases in between. The V gene's germline CDR1 is DFQATT and CDR2 SNEGSKA (reference sequence). The CDR3 totals 12 residues. DNA of the CDR3: TGCAGTGCTCCCATCAGGCAGGCCGGCTACACCTTC. This gives the protein CSAPIRQAGYTF.

The V gene is TRBV6-2 or TRBV6-3, the J gene TRBJ2-1, with 10 positions matching TRBD2. Trimming at V came to 6 bases and at J to 4 bases, leaving 6 bases not matched to a gene. Germline lookup yields CDR1 MNHEY and CDR2 SVGEGT. The CDR3 sequence is 15 residues long. This CDR3 is CASRSGTSVYNEQFF. DNA of the CDR3: TGTGCCAGCAGATCCGGGACTAGCGTTTACAATGAGCAGTTCTTC.

This clonotype was seen more than once but under ten times. The chain recombines TRBV6-5 with TRBJ2-7, with 9 nucleotides matching TRBD2. V shed 4 bases and J 5 bases; nucleotides not matched to a gene: 15. CDR1 and CDR2 from the germline V gene are MNHEY and SVGAGI. The CDR3 length is 17 residues. CDR3 protein: CASSLGLAGIVSDEQYF. The CDR3 DNA follows: TGTGCCAGCAGTTTAGGGCTAGCGGGAATCGTATCGGACGAGCAGTACTTC.

The chain joins TRBV5-5 to TRBJ1-2, with 9 bases lining up with TRBD1. The V and J ends lost 7 bases and 6 bases, in that order; junction bases with no gene match: 13. CDR1 SGHKS and CDR2 YYEKEE come from the germline V gene (reference sequence). The CDR3 totals 15 residues. The CDR3 sequence is CASLNPGQGQHGYTF. DNA of the CDR3: TGTGCCAGCTTAAACCCGGGACAGGGTCAACATGGCTACACCTTC.

The rearrangement joins TRBV15 to TRBJ2-1, with 8 bases lining up with TRBD1. The CDR3 is made up of 19 amino acids. V was clipped by 0 bases and J by 6 bases; unmatched bases: 16. Germline-derived CDR1 and CDR2 are LNHNV and YYDKDF (reference sequence). CDR3 coding DNA: TGTGCCACCAGCAGAGATCCGAAAGTCTCGGGACAGGTCCCCAATGAGCAGTTCTTC. Translation gives CATSRDPKVSGQVPNEQFF.

This clonotype appeared many times. This chain connects TRBV20-1 to TRBJ1-5; no definite D call. Germline CDR1 is DFQATT and CDR2 is SNEGSKA (reference sequence). The V and J ends lost 0 bases and 5 bases respectively, with 8 bases between them. CDR3 length equals 13 residues. The CDR3 DNA follows: TGCAGTGCTAGAGATCGGAGGGATCAGCCCCAGCATTTT. Encoded protein: CSARDRRDQPQHF.

This clonotype has at least ten counts. The CDR3 DNA is TGTGCCAGCAGCCAGGGACAGATAATCTCGACCCCCCTGTACTTC. Protein sequence: CASSQGQIISTPLYF. The rearrangement joins TRBV14 to TRBJ2-7, with 7 bases fitting TRBD1. CDR3 size: 15 residues. Germline trimming cut 3 bases from V and 12 bases from J; bases unmatched to any gene: 17. CDR1 and CDR2 (germline): SGHDN, FVKESK.

This clonotype was counted between two and nine times. This chain uses TRBV15 with TRBJ2-7; D call uncertain. V was cut by 0 bases and J by 4 bases, with 4 bases left in between. CDR1 and CDR2 (germline): LNHNV, YYDKDF (reference sequence). This CDR3 spans 12 amino acids. CDR3 loop: CATSRDRYEQYF. CDR3 nucleotide sequence: TGTGCCACCAGCAGAGATCGGTACGAGCAGTACTTC. Combining the CDR3 with reference TRBV15 and TRBJ2-7 gives the whole variable domain DAMVIQNPRYQVTQFGKPVTLSCSQTLNHNVMYWYQQKSSQAPKLLFHYYDKDFNNEADTPDNFQSRRPNTSFCFLDIRSPGLGDTAMYLCATSRDRYEQYFGPGTRLTVT.

This clonotype was picked up many times. One end of the junction varies from germline; a read error may be responsible. The chain joins TRBV6-5 to TRBJ2-7; D is unclear. The CDR3 totals 12 residues. Germline V lookup: CDR1 MNHEY, CDR2 SVGAGI. The CDR3 region has the DNA TGCGCCAGCAGCTCTACATCCTACGAGCAGTACTTC. It specifies CASSSTSYEQYF.

The table lists this clonotype with many counts. The gene calls are TRBV5-5 and TRBJ2-2, with D tentatively TRBD1 (6 bases). The CDR3 is 13 amino acids. V lost 2 bases, J lost 8 bases, and 10 bases lay in between. Germline assignment: CDR1 SGHKS and CDR2 YYEKEE (reference sequence). The CDR3 is CASSLLQGGELFF. CDR3 bases: TGTGCCAGCAGCTTATTACAGGGAGGGGAGCTGTTTTTT.

The rearrangement joins TRBV7-2 to TRBJ2-1; D unresolved. The V and J ends lost 5 bases and 0 bases respectively, with 14 bases between them. The CDR3 consists of 16 residues. Germline lookup yields CDR1 SGHTA and CDR2 FQGNSA. CDR3 amino acids: CASSGGPPSSYNEQFF. The CDR3 coding sequence is TGTGCCAGCAGCGGTGGACCTCCGAGCTCCTACAATGAGCAGTTCTTC.

The genes are TRBV14 and TRBJ1-6; 7 nucleotides align to TRBD1. CDR3 length: 13 residues. The germline CDR1 and CDR2 sequences are SGHDN and FVKESK. V trimming: 3 bases; J trimming: 11 bases; junction bases outside the gene matches: 4. The CDR3 DNA is TGTGCCAGCAGCCACGGACAGGCAACACCCCTCCACTTT. Translated, it gives CASSHGQATPLHF.

This clonotype was recorded a few times. The V and J genes are TRBV18 and TRBJ2-7, with 8 positions matching TRBD2. Germline trimming cut 5 bases from V and 2 bases from J; bases unmatched to any gene: 5. The CDR3 totals 14 residues. The V gene's germline CDR1 is KGHSH and CDR2 LQKENI. CDR3 loop: CASSYERGPYEQYF. The CDR3 coding sequence is TGTGCCAGCTCATACGAGCGGGGGCCCTACGAGCAGTACTTC. Together with reference TRBV18 and TRBJ2-7, the CDR3 gives the full variable domain: NAGVMQNPRHLVRRRGQEARLRCSPMKGHSHVYWYRQLPEEGLKFMVYLQKENIIDESGMPKERFSAEFPKEGPSILRIQQVVRGDSAAYFCASSYERGPYEQYFGPGTRLTVT.

This clonotype was detected only a few times. The gene calls are TRBV28 and TRBJ2-1; either TRBD1 or TRBD2 may supply D (5 bases each). The CDR3 length is 17 residues. The V end lost 6 bases, the J end lost 0 bases, and 18 bases lay between the germline ends. In germline, CDR1 is MDHEN, CDR2 SYDVKM. CDR3 bases: TGTGCCAGCAGCCGAACCGGGACGCTAAGCTCCTACAATGAGCAGTTCTTC. It specifies CASSRTGTLSSYNEQFF.

This chain links TRBV7-9 with TRBJ2-3; the match to TRBD1 covers 7 bases. Germline V CDR1 and CDR2: SEHNR, FQNEAQ (reference sequence). The CDR3 covers 13 residues. V gave up 7 bases and J gave up 3 bases; unmatched junction bases: 4. CDR3 sequence reads: CASTSDRTDTQYF. The CDR3 DNA follows: TGTGCCAGCACCTCGGACAGGACAGATACGCAGTATTTT. Together with reference TRBV7-9 and TRBJ2-3, the CDR3 gives the full variable domain: DTGVSQNPRHKITKRGQNVTFRCDPISEHNRLYWYRQTLGQGPEFLTYFQNEAQLEKSRLLSDRFSAERPKGSFSTLEIQRTEQGDSAMYLCASTSDRTDTQYFGPGTRLTVL.

This clonotype has just a few counts. The gene calls are TRBV5-1 and TRBJ2-7; TRBD1 is a possible D gene (6 bases). Between the trimmed V and J ends, which lost 0 bases and 7 bases, there was a span of 17 bases. CDR1 is SGHRS, CDR2 YFSETQ, per germline. The CDR3 consists of 15 residues. The CDR3 DNA follows: TGCGCCAGCAGCTTGGGAAGCGCACAGGGAGCAGAGCAGTACTTC. Translating it yields CASSLGSAQGAEQYF.

The DNA of the CDR3 is TGTGCCAGCAGCCCTCCAGAGGGCTGGAATGAGCAGTTCTTC. Translated, it gives CASSPPEGWNEQFF. The rearrangement joins TRBV12-3 or TRBV12-4 to TRBJ2-1, with D possibly TRBD2 on 5 matching bases. The CDR3 has 14 amino acids. V dropped 6 bases and J dropped 7 bases, with 16 bases sitting between them.

The CDR3 is CASSLEGRVGSGANVLTF. CDR3 DNA: TGTGCCAGCAGCTTAGAGGGAAGAGTAGGTTCTGGGGCCAACGTCCTGACTTTC. The chain joins TRBV11-2 to TRBJ2-6; D ambiguous. The ends were cut back, 0 bases at V and 1 base at J, with 13 bases in the middle. The V gene's germline CDR1 is SGHAT and CDR2 FQNNGV. CDR3 size: 18 residues.

The V and J genes are TRBV12-3 or TRBV12-4 and TRBJ1-1; D possibly corresponds to TRBD1 (6 bases). V gave up 3 bases and J gave up 5 bases, with 7 bases separating them. The CDR3 contains 12 residues. The CDR3 loop reads CASSFTGTEAFF. The CDR3 nucleotides are TGTGCCAGCAGTTTTACAGGGACTGAAGCTTTCTTT.

The chain links TRBV29-1 to TRBJ2-1; TRBD2 agrees at 9 bases. The length of the CDR3 is 16 residues. Germline V gene data show CDR1 as SQVTM and CDR2 as ANQGSEA. The junction had 8 bases not matched to a gene; V was cut back by 1 base and J by 4 bases. As DNA, the CDR3 is TGCAGCGTTGAAGGTGCGGGAGGGGTTAAATACAATGAGCAGTTCTTC. Translating it yields CSVEGAGGVKYNEQFF.

The chain is built from TRBV11-2 and TRBJ2-7; 10 nucleotides line up with TRBD1. Germline loops: CDR1 SGHAT, CDR2 FQNNGV. CDR3 length: 15 residues. The ends lost 5 bases at V and 4 bases at J; junction bases unmatched: 8. CDR3 DNA: TGTGCCAGCAGCCAGCAGTTGGGACAGGGGTACGAGCAGTACTTC. Translation: CASSQQLGQGYEQYF.